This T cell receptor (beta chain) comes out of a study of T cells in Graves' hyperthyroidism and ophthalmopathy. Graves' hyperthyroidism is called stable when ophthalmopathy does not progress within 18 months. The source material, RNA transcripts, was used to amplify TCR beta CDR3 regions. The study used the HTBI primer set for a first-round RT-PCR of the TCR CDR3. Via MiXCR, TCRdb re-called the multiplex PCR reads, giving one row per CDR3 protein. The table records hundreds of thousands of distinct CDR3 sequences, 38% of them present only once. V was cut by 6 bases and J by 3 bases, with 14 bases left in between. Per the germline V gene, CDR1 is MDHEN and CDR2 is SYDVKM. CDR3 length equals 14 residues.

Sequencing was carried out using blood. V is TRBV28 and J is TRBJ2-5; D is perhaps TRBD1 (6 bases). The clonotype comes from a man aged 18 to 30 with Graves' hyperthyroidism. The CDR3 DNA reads TGTGCCAGCAGACCGGGGACATCTAAAGAGACCCAGTACTTC. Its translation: CASRPGTSKETQYF.